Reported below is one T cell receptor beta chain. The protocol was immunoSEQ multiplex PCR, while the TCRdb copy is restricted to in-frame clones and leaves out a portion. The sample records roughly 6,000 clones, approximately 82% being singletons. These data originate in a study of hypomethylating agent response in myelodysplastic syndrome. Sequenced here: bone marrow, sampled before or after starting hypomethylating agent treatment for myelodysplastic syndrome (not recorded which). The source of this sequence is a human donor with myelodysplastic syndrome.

CDR3 amino acids: CASSLSGQGSSGYGYTF. In nucleotides, the CDR3 is TGTGCCAGCAGTTTATCGGGACAGGGGAGCTCCGGCTATGGCTACACCTTC. The V call is TRBV28, the J call TRBJ1-2, with 10 bases matching TRBD1. The J segment lost 4 bases and the V segment lost 1 base, leaving 9 bases of the junction unmatched. This CDR3 has 17 amino acids. Germline CDR1 MDHEN, CDR2 SYDVKM.